This T cell receptor beta chain was captured in a study of CD8+CD57+ T cells in acquired aplastic anemia. All patients picked for sequencing had shown, by flow cytometry, an expansion of CD8+CD57+ cells. CDR3 size: 13 residues. The germline CDR1 and CDR2 sequences are SEHNR and FQNEAQ (reference sequence). Study outcomes and limitations: Fewer than 35 CD8+ CDR3 sequences occurred in both the patients and the controls.

This clonotype was detected only once. Its antigen is as yet unknown. The junction shows a germline mismatch at one end, possibly a read error. For CDR3 and TCR beta VDJ profiling, genomic DNA was the template used. A single record per CDR3 protein comes from TCRdb applying MiXCR to the reads. In the table there are about 190,000 distinct CDR3 sequences, 48% of which are singletons. The sequence derives from a human donor with aplastic anemia. The rearrangement links TRBV7-9 to TRBJ2-5, with a weak D call TRBD1 (7 bases). The sequencing input was sorted CD4+, CD8+, or CD8+CD57+ T cells (not recorded which) from PBMCs. The CDR3 nucleotides are TGTGCCAACAGCTACAGGGGAGGAGAGACCCAGTACTTC. Its translation is CANSYRGGETQYF.